These 20 T cell receptor beta chains were all obtained from the same sample, sequenced in a study of siplizumab effects on memory and regulatory T cells. Produced via immunoSEQ multiplex PCR; TCRdb's table is partial and in-frame only. The data show around 86,000 clones, approximately 95% seen once. The sample consisted of non-Treg CD4+ T cells sorted from blood. All receptors derive from a human donor in good health.

This chain's CDR3 is CASSLLETGELFF. The CDR3 DNA follows: TGTGCCAGCAGCTTGCTCGAAACCGGGGAGCTGTTTTTT. This chain joins TRBV7-3 and TRBJ2-2, with D unresolved. CDR3 length: 13 amino acids. Germline CDR1 SGHTA, CDR2 FQGTGA. Deletions cut 3 bases from V and 5 bases from J, with 7 bases between.

The chain carries TRBV30 and TRBJ1-5; TRBD1 might be the D (6 bases). Trimming pared 0 bases from V and 6 bases from J, leaving 9 bases between. Germline lookup yields CDR1 GTSNPN and CDR2 SVGIG (reference sequence). This CDR3 is 13 amino acids long. The CDR3 loop is CAWSVGGAQPQHF. The CDR3 coding sequence is TGTGCCTGGAGTGTTGGGGGGGCTCAGCCCCAGCATTTT. Using reference TRBV30 and TRBJ1-5 for the parts outside the CDR3, the full variable domain is SQTIHQWPATLVQPVGSPLSLECTVEGTSNPNLYWYRQAAGRGLQLLFYSVGIGQISSEVPQNLSASRPQDRQFILSSKKLLLSDSGFYLCAWSVGGAQPQHFGDGTRLSIL.

The CDR3 DNA is TGCGCCAGCAGCTTGTCGGGGATAGGCACCGGGGAGCTGTTTTTT. Protein: CASSLSGIGTGELFF. The J gene is TRBJ2-2, the V gene TRBV5-1, with D possibly being TRBD2 (5 bases). The V gene lost 1 base and the J gene lost 4 bases, with 11 bases spanning the gap. The CDR3 runs 15 residues. Per germline, CDR1 SGHRS and CDR2 YFSETQ.

In nucleotides, the CDR3 is TGTGCCAGCAGTGCCCAGGGGCTAGCCCAGCCCCAGCATTTT. Its protein product is CASSAQGLAQPQHF. This chain uses TRBV2 with TRBJ1-5, with D maybe TRBD1 (6 bases). Germline CDR1 and CDR2: SNHLY and FYNNEI. Between the trimmed V and J ends, which lost 4 bases and 7 bases, there was a span of 14 bases. CDR3 size: 14 residues.

The CDR3 here is CASMQTANYGYTF. The CDR3 bases are TGTGCCAGCATGCAGACAGCTAACTATGGCTACACCTTC. The chain employs TRBV2 and TRBJ1-2, with D tentatively TRBD1 (5 bases). CDR3 length: 13 amino acids. Trimming shortened V by 7 bases and J by 0 bases, and 9 bases separated the two germline ends. From germline, CDR1 is SNHLY and CDR2 FYNNEI.

The V and J genes are TRBV6-5 and TRBJ2-3; D is ambiguous. The ends were cut back, 6 bases at V and 1 base at J, with 11 bases in the middle. Germline CDR1 reads MNHEY; CDR2 reads SVGAGI. The CDR3 covers 14 residues. As DNA, the CDR3 is TGTGCCAGCAGACTTGGCGGCCGCACAGATACGCAGTATTTT. It yields the protein CASRLGGRTDTQYF.

This clone appeared once. The genes are TRBV5-1 and TRBJ2-7; no clear D gene. Germline lookup yields CDR1 SGHRS and CDR2 YFSETQ. The CDR3 is 16 amino acids. The V end lost 3 bases, the J end lost 1 base, and 17 bases lay between the germline ends. CDR3 sequence (DNA): TGCGCCAGCAGCTCAGTAGAAGGGTACTTTTCCTACGAGCAGTACTTC. Encoded protein: CASSSVEGYFSYEQYF.

This clone has only a few counts. This chain links TRBV14 with TRBJ1-5; unclear D gene. The CDR3 extends over 10 amino acids. The V end lost 7 bases, the J end lost 6 bases, and 4 bases lay between the germline ends. Looked up from germline, CDR1 is SGHDN and CDR2 is FVKESK. The CDR3 region is CASKVQPQHF. The DNA for the CDR3 is TGTGCCAGCAAAGTTCAGCCCCAGCATTTT. The whole variable domain, remainder taken from reference TRBV14 and TRBJ1-5, is EAGVTQFPSHSVIEKGQTVTLRCDPISGHDNLYWYRRVMGKEIKFLLHFVKESKQDESGMPNNRFLAERTGGTYSTLKVQPAELEDSGVYFCASKVQPQHFGDGTRLSIL.

This chain uses TRBV18 with TRBJ2-2; TRBD2 matches 7 bases. The J segment lost 5 bases and the V segment lost 10 bases, leaving 19 bases of the junction unmatched. Germline-derived CDR1 and CDR2 are KGHSH and LQKENI. This CDR3 region has 17 residues. CDR3 sequence (DNA): TGTGCCACCCTCCCGTCTAGCGGACGTCTCGGAACCGGGGAGCTGTTTTTT. Amino acids: CATLPSSGRLGTGELFF.

The rearrangement joins TRBV14 to TRBJ1-5; D remains unclear. V shed 3 bases and J shed 4 bases, with 16 bases lying between them. Germline V gene sequence: CDR1 SGHDN, CDR2 FVKESK. This CDR3 region has 16 residues. The CDR3 region has the DNA TGTGCCAGCAGCCACACTACCCCAAAGGGAAATCAGCCCCAGCATTTT. It specifies CASSHTTPKGNQPQHF. Variable domain in full (rest from reference TRBV14 and TRBJ1-5): EAGVTQFPSHSVIEKGQTVTLRCDPISGHDNLYWYRRVMGKEIKFLLHFVKESKQDESGMPNNRFLAERTGGTYSTLKVQPAELEDSGVYFCASSHTTPKGNQPQHFGDGTRLSIL.

This CDR3 is CASSFPGPDTQYF. The CDR3 DNA reads as TGTGCCAGCAGCTTCCCCGGGCCAGATACGCAGTATTTT. The chain uses TRBV7-9 and TRBJ2-3; D is uncertain. Germline assignment: CDR1 SEHNR and CDR2 FQNEAQ (reference sequence). The CDR3 sequence is 13 residues long. The V gene lost 3 bases and the J gene lost 4 bases, with 8 bases spanning the gap.

V gene TRBV4-1 combines with J gene TRBJ2-1; D gene uncertain. CDR3 length equals 13 residues. The germline gives CDR1 MGHRA, CDR2 YSYEKL. V lost 4 bases and J 2 bases, leaving 6 bases between the germline ends. CDR3 sequence reads: CASSPQPYNEQFF. The CDR3 DNA reads as TGCGCCAGCAGCCCCCAACCCTACAATGAGCAGTTCTTC.

Note on this clone: One end of the junction is discordant with germline, which a read error may explain. This chain links TRBV6-1 with TRBJ2-3; tentative D call: TRBD1 (6 bases). The CDR3 sequence is 14 residues long. Germline CDR1 MNHNS, CDR2 SASEGT. The CDR3 spells CASREDGQTNTQYF. CDR3 bases: TGTGCCAGCAGAGAAGATGGACAGACAAATACGCAGTATTTT.

This CDR3 is CASSTRGSNQPQHF. CDR3 DNA sequence: TGTGCCAGCAGCACACGAGGGTCAAATCAGCCCCAGCATTTT. The chain recombines TRBV7-8 with TRBJ1-5; D gene unclear. The CDR3 contains 14 residues. V was shortened by 5 bases and J by 4 bases, with 12 bases between the two germline ends. Looked up from germline, CDR1 is SGHVS and CDR2 is FQNEAQ.

This clone occurred once. The J gene is TRBJ2-3, the V gene TRBV6-1; 7 nucleotides line up with TRBD2. This CDR3 contains 15 residues. Germline CDR1 reads MNHNS; CDR2 reads SASEGT. V shed 3 bases, J shed 2 bases, and the junction held 5 bases outside the gene matches. CDR3 nucleotides: TGTGCCAGCAGTGATAGACGGGAGGTCACAGATACGCAGTATTTT. This translates into CASSDRREVTDTQYF.

This sequence joins TRBV21-1 and TRBJ1-2; the D call of TRBD1 is as the table states it, not checked on the DNA. TRBV21-1 is an annotated pseudogene. This CDR3 is 13 amino acids long. The CDR3 reads CASSTTGFYGYTF. CDR3 coding DNA: TGTGCCAGCAGCACGACAGGGTTCTATGGCTACACCTTC.

The chain carries TRBV4-1 and TRBJ2-4; 14 bases fit TRBD2. This CDR3 has 18 residues. Germline CDR1 and CDR2: MGHRA and YSYEKL. With V trimmed by 4 bases and J by 6 bases, 11 bases remained unmatched. The DNA for the CDR3 is TGCGCCAGCAGCCTAACCGGGACTAGCGGGGGTGGTGGAAACATTCAGTACTTC. The encoded protein is CASSLTGTSGGGGNIQYF.

V is TRBV7-2 and J is TRBJ2-3, with D tentatively TRBD1 (6 bases). The CDR3 is 15 amino acids. Germline V lookup: CDR1 SGHTA, CDR2 FQGNSA. Trimming stripped 5 bases from V and 3 bases from J, with 15 bases between. CDR3 nucleotide sequence: TGTGCCAGCAGCCCACAGGGATCGAGGACAGATACGCAGTATTTT. Its translation: CASSPQGSRTDTQYF.

The chain has TRBV5-1 and TRBJ2-7; TRBD2 is a possible D gene (5 bases). V dropped 4 bases and J dropped 5 bases, with 16 bases sitting between them. CDR3 length: 14 residues. Germline V CDR1 and CDR2: SGHRS, YFSETQ. In nucleotides, the CDR3 is TGCGCCAGCAGCGAAACTAGTCGCGGCCACGAGCAGTACTTC. The encoded protein is CASSETSRGHEQYF. The full variable domain, with the rest looked up from reference TRBV5-1 and TRBJ2-7, is KAGVTQTPRYLIKTRGQQVTLSCSPISGHRSVSWYQQTPGQGLQFLFEYFSETQRNKGNFPGRFSGRQFSNSRSEMNVSTLELGDSALYLCASSETSRGHEQYFGPGTRLTVT.

This clone appeared a few times. V gene TRBV7-9 combines with J gene TRBJ1-1; D is unresolved. The CDR3 has 13 amino acids. V lost 5 bases, J lost 1 base, and 8 bases lay in between. CDR1 is SEHNR and CDR2 is FQNEAQ in the germline V gene (reference sequence). The CDR3 nucleotides are TGTGCCAGCAGCACGGAGGGGAACACTGAAGCTTTCTTT. Translated: CASSTEGNTEAFF. Full variable domain (missing parts from reference TRBV7-9 and TRBJ1-1): DTGVSQNPRHKITKRGQNVTFRCDPISEHNRLYWYRQTLGQGPEFLTYFQNEAQLEKSRLLSDRFSAERPKGSFSTLEIQRTEQGDSAMYLCASSTEGNTEAFFGQGTRLTVV.